A selection of T cell receptor beta chains follows, all from one sample in a study of blood T cells in healthy people across ages. TCRdb ran MiXCR on the 5' RACE reads and lists one entry per CDR3 protein. Of about 1.5 million distinct CDR3 sequences listed, about 45% are singletons. Sequencing used blood. The origin of the receptors is a woman under 30 in good health. Both conserved end residues are part of each CDR3. The D gene is left open where the match is weak. Size is stated for part of the rows, as once, few or many counts, or as a class when the clone is expanded.

V gene: TRBV7-2; clone size: many; D gene: .; J gene: TRBJ2-5; CDR3 protein: CASSLVQYQETQYF; CDR3 DNA: TGTGCCAGCAGCTTAGTACAGTACCAAGAGACCCAGTACTTC
V gene: TRBV5-5; clone size: .; D gene: .; J gene: TRBJ2-7; CDR3 protein: CASSFGQGPAYEQYF; CDR3 DNA: TGTGCCAGCAGCTTCGGGCAGGGGCCCGCCTACGAGCAGTACTTC
V gene: TRBV9; clone size: .; D gene: .; J gene: TRBJ2-3; CDR3 protein: CASSVVSLVSTDTQYF; CDR3 DNA: TGTGCCAGCAGCGTAGTGTCACTAGTAAGCACAGATACGCAGTATTTT
V gene: TRBV29-1; clone size: .; D gene: TRBD1; J gene: TRBJ2-7; CDR3 protein: CSVDRGLPEQYF; CDR3 DNA: TGCAGCGTTGACAGGGGGCTGCCCGAGCAGTACTTC
V gene: TRBV4-1; clone size: few; D gene: .; J gene: TRBJ1-6; CDR3 protein: CASRRTLSSPLHF; CDR3 DNA: TGCGCCAGCAGACGAACCCTGAGCTCACCCCTCCACTTT
V gene: TRBV9; clone size: .; D gene: .; J gene: TRBJ1-6; CDR3 protein: CASSVEYRPNSPLHF; CDR3 DNA: TGTGCCAGCAGCGTAGAATATCGGCCAAATTCACCCCTCCACTTT
V gene: TRBV20-1; clone size: .; D gene: TRBD1; J gene: TRBJ1-6; CDR3 protein: CSARGDSYNSPLHF; CDR3 DNA: TGCAGTGCTAGAGGGGACAGCTATAATTCACCCCTCCACTTT
V gene: TRBV10-3; clone size: .; D gene: TRBD2; J gene: TRBJ2-5; CDR3 protein: CAISGSRTSGGQETQYF; CDR3 DNA: TGTGCCATCAGTGGGTCCCGGACTAGCGGAGGTCAAGAGACCCAGTACTTC
V gene: TRBV7-2; clone size: .; D gene: TRBD1; J gene: TRBJ2-5; CDR3 protein: CASSLAMGQQYF; CDR3 DNA: TGTGCCAGCAGCTTAGCGATGGGACAGCAGTACTTC
V gene: TRBV4-1; clone size: .; D gene: TRBD1; J gene: TRBJ2-5; CDR3 protein: CASSRPDRAAETQYF; CDR3 DNA: TGCGCCAGCAGCCGGCCTGACAGGGCCGCAGAGACCCAGTACTTC
V gene: TRBV21-1; clone size: .; D gene: .; J gene: TRBJ1-6; CDR3 protein: CASSKGAHHF; CDR3 DNA: TGTGCCAGCAGCAAAGGGGCTCACCACTTT
V gene: TRBV28; clone size: few; D gene: TRBD1; J gene: TRBJ2-7; CDR3 protein: CASGPRQGWYEQYF; CDR3 DNA: TGTGCCAGCGGCCCCCGACAGGGATGGTACGAGCAGTACTTC
V gene: TRBV9; clone size: .; D gene: .; J gene: TRBJ1-6; CDR3 protein: CASSVVGHNSPLHF; CDR3 DNA: TGTGCCAGCAGCGTAGTGGGCCACAATTCACCCCTCCACTTT
V gene: TRBV11-2; clone size: .; D gene: .; J gene: TRBJ2-7; CDR3 protein: CASSHLARSYEQYF; CDR3 DNA: TGTGCCAGCAGCCATTTAGCGCGTTCCTACGAGCAGTACTTC
V gene: TRBV12-3/TRBV12-4; clone size: .; D gene: .; J gene: TRBJ1-1; CDR3 protein: CASSGSGTEAFF; CDR3 DNA: TGTGCCAGCAGCGGGTCAGGTACTGAAGCTTTCTTT
V gene: TRBV30; clone size: .; D gene: .; J gene: TRBJ2-5; CDR3 protein: CAWSSGSRVWETQYF; CDR3 DNA: TGTGCCTGGAGTTCCGGTAGCAGGGTATGGGAGACCCAGTACTTC
V gene: TRBV5-1; clone size: .; D gene: TRBD2; J gene: TRBJ2-3; CDR3 protein: CASSLAGAPTDTQYF; CDR3 DNA: TGCGCCAGCTCGCTAGCGGGAGCCCCTACAGATACGCAGTATTTT
V gene: TRBV12-3/TRBV12-4; clone size: few; D gene: .; J gene: TRBJ1-1; CDR3 protein: CASSLPTGANTEAFF; CDR3 DNA: TGTGCCAGCAGTCTCCCGACGGGGGCGAACACTGAAGCTTTCTTT
V gene: TRBV2; clone size: .; D gene: TRBD1; J gene: TRBJ2-3; CDR3 protein: CASTSSRGLGGDTQYF; CDR3 DNA: TGTGCCAGCACCTCCTCGAGGGGGCTAGGAGGAGATACGCAGTATTTT
V gene: TRBV5-6; clone size: .; D gene: .; J gene: TRBJ1-2; CDR3 protein: CARSTGTGGYGYTF; CDR3 DNA: TGTGCCAGGTCTACAGGGACTGGGGGCTATGGCTACACCTTC
V gene: TRBV20-1; clone size: once; D gene: .; J gene: TRBJ2-7; CDR3 protein: CSAVDSFGPYEQYF; CDR3 DNA: TGCAGTGCGGTCGACAGTTTTGGCCCCTACGAGCAGTACTTC
V gene: TRBV29-1; clone size: few; D gene: TRBD1; J gene: TRBJ2-7; CDR3 protein: CSVDRGTGDEQYF; CDR3 DNA: TGCAGCGTTGACAGGGGGACGGGCGACGAGCAGTACTTC
V gene: TRBV20-1; clone size: few; D gene: .; J gene: TRBJ2-7; CDR3 protein: CSARATGPPYEQYF; CDR3 DNA: TGCAGTGCTAGAGCCACGGGACCCCCCTACGAGCAGTACTTC
V gene: TRBV20-1; clone size: few; D gene: .; J gene: TRBJ1-6; CDR3 protein: CSANWAGASSPLHF; CDR3 DNA: TGCAGTGCTAATTGGGCCGGGGCAAGTTCACCCCTCCACTTT
V gene: TRBV25-1; clone size: .; D gene: .; J gene: TRBJ1-6; CDR3 protein: CASSDPFRTEALHF; CDR3 DNA: TGTGCCAGCAGTGACCCATTCAGGACAGAAGCCCTCCACTTT
V gene: TRBV25-1; clone size: .; D gene: .; J gene: TRBJ1-2; CDR3 protein: CASSDHVGPYGYTF; CDR3 DNA: TGTGCCAGCAGTGACCATGTTGGACCCTATGGCTACACCTTC
V gene: TRBV5-8; clone size: .; D gene: .; J gene: TRBJ2-7; CDR3 protein: CASSLGVGNYEQYF; CDR3 DNA: TGTGCCAGCAGCTTGGGGGTGGGGAACTACGAGCAGTACTTC
V gene: TRBV4-2; clone size: .; D gene: .; J gene: TRBJ2-3; CDR3 protein: CASSQDRGAYTDTQYF; CDR3 DNA: TGTGCCAGCAGCCAAGATCGAGGGGCCTACACAGATACGCAGTATTTT
V gene: TRBV28; clone size: .; D gene: .; J gene: TRBJ2-1; CDR3 protein: CASRTRMETFYNEQFF; CDR3 DNA: TGTGCCAGCAGGACCCGAATGGAGACCTTCTACAATGAGCAGTTCTTC
V gene: TRBV7-3; clone size: .; D gene: .; J gene: TRBJ2-1; CDR3 protein: CASSLPGNKEQFF; CDR3 DNA: TGTGCCAGCAGCTTACCCGGGAACAAGGAGCAGTTCTTC
V gene: TRBV27; clone size: few; D gene: TRBD1; J gene: TRBJ1-2; CDR3 protein: CASSLYGTGIYGYTF; CDR3 DNA: TGTGCCAGCAGTTTATACGGGACAGGGATCTATGGCTACACCTTC
V gene: TRBV24-1; clone size: once; D gene: TRBD1; J gene: TRBJ1-2; CDR3 protein: CATSDDRGPYGYTF; CDR3 DNA: TGTGCCACCAGTGACGACAGGGGGCCCTATGGCTACACCTTC
V gene: TRBV6-5; clone size: .; D gene: TRBD2; J gene: TRBJ2-1; CDR3 protein: CASSYSSGGAYEQFF; CDR3 DNA: TGTGCCAGCAGTTACTCTAGCGGGGGGGCCTATGAGCAGTTCTTC
V gene: TRBV4-3; clone size: few; D gene: TRBD1; J gene: TRBJ2-4; CDR3 protein: CASSQGTGMGNIQYF; CDR3 DNA: TGCGCCAGCAGCCAAGGGACAGGGATGGGAAACATTCAGTACTTC
V gene: TRBV20-1; clone size: .; D gene: .; J gene: TRBJ1-2; CDR3 protein: CSAREKVYGYTF; CDR3 DNA: TGCAGTGCTAGAGAAAAGGTCTATGGCTACACCTTC
V gene: TRBV27; clone size: .; D gene: .; J gene: TRBJ2-7; CDR3 protein: CASSFYGSANEQYF; CDR3 DNA: TGTGCCAGCAGTTTCTACGGGTCAGCTAACGAGCAGTACTTC
V gene: TRBV11-2; clone size: few; D gene: .; J gene: TRBJ1-1; CDR3 protein: CASSLDRGGRAFF; CDR3 DNA: TGTGCCAGCAGCTTAGATCGGGGGGGGAGAGCTTTCTTT
V gene: TRBV12-3/TRBV12-4; clone size: .; D gene: .; J gene: TRBJ2-5; CDR3 protein: CASSLGAVETQYF; CDR3 DNA: TGTGCCAGCAGTTTGGGGGCCGTTGAGACCCAGTACTTC
V gene: TRBV6-5; clone size: .; D gene: .; J gene: TRBJ2-1; CDR3 protein: CASSHFAGSSYNEQFF; CDR3 DNA: TGTGCCAGCAGTCATTTCGCGGGTTCCTCCTACAATGAGCAGTTCTTC
V gene: TRBV20-1; clone size: few; D gene: .; J gene: TRBJ2-7; CDR3 protein: CSARGAGLYEQYF; CDR3 DNA: TGCAGTGCTAGAGGGGCGGGGTTGTATGAGCAGTACTTC
V gene: TRBV7-8; clone size: .; D gene: TRBD2; J gene: TRBJ2-5; CDR3 protein: CASSAGTSHHEQYF; CDR3 DNA: TGTGCCAGCAGCGCCGGGACTAGCCACCATGAGCAGTACTTC
V gene: TRBV7-9; clone size: few; D gene: TRBD2; J gene: TRBJ2-2; CDR3 protein: CASSSNAGGTNTGELFF; CDR3 DNA: TGTGCCAGCAGCTCCAATGCGGGGGGGACGAACACCGGGGAGCTGTTTTTT
V gene: TRBV7-2; clone size: .; D gene: .; J gene: TRBJ1-2; CDR3 protein: CASSLDVLSPYGYTF; CDR3 DNA: TGTGCCAGCAGCTTAGATGTCCTAAGCCCCTATGGCTACACCTTC
V gene: TRBV30; clone size: .; D gene: TRBD1; J gene: TRBJ1-5; CDR3 protein: CASDRADQPQHF; CDR3 DNA: TGTGCCTCGGACAGGGCTGATCAGCCCCAGCATTTT